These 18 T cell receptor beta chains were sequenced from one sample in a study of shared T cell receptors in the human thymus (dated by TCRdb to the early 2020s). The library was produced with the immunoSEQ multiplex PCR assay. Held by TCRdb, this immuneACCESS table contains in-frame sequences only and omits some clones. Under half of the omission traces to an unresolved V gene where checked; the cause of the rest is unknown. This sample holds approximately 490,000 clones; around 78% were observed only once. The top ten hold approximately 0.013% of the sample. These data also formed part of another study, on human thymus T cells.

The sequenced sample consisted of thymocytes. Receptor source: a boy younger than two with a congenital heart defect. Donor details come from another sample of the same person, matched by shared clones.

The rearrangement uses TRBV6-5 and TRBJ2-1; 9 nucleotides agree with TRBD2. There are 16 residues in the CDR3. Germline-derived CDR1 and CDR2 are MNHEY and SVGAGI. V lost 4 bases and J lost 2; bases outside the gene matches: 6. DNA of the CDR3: TGTGCCAGCAGTTGGCTGGGACTAGCCCCCTACAATGAGCAGTTCTTC. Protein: CASSWLGLAPYNEQFF.

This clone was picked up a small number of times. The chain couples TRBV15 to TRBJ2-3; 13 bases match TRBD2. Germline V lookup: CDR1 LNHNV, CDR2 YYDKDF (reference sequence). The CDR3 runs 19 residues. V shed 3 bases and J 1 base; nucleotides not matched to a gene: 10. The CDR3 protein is CATSSPTVGLAGRTDTQYF. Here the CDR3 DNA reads TGTGCCACCAGCAGTCCCACCGTGGGACTAGCGGGACGCACAGATACGCAGTATTTT. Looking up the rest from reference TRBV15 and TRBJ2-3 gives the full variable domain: DAMVIQNPRYQVTQFGKPVTLSCSQTLNHNVMYWYQQKSSQAPKLLFHYYDKDFNNEADTPDNFQSRRPNTSFCFLDIRSPGLGDTAMYLCATSSPTVGLAGRTDTQYFGPGTRLTVL.

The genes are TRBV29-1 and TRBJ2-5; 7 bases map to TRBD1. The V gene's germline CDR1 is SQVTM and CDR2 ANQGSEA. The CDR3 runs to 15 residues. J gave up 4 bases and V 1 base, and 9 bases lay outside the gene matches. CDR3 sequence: CSVEVGTVGGETQYF. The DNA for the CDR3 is TGCAGCGTTGAAGTGGGGACAGTTGGAGGAGAGACCCAGTACTTC.

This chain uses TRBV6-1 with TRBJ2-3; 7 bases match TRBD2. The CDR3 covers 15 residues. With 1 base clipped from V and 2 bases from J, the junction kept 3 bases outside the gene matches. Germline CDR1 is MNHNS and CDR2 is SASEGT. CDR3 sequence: CASSEGEGYTDTQYF. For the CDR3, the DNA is TGTGCCAGCAGTGAAGGGGAGGGTTACACAGATACGCAGTATTTT.

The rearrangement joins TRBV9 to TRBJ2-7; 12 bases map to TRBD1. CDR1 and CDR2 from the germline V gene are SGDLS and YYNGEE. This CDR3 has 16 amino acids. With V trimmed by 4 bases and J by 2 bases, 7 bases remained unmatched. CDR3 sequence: CASSPRDRGPAYEQYF. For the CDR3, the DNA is TGTGCCAGCAGCCCCCGGGACAGGGGGCCCGCCTACGAGCAGTACTTC.

CDR3 DNA sequence: TGCGCCAGCAGCCAAGATAGGACAGGGGGCATCTATGGCTACACCTTC. As protein: CASSQDRTGGIYGYTF. The genes are TRBV4-3 and TRBJ1-2; 11 bases are shared with TRBD1. This CDR3 has 16 amino acids. Trimming cost V 0 bases and J 4 bases; bases outside gene matches: 4. Germline values: CDR1 LGHNA, CDR2 YSLEER.

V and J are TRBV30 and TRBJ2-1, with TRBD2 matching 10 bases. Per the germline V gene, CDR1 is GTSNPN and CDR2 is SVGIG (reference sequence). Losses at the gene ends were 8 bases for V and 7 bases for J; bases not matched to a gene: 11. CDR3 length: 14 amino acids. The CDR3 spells CARLLAGKGNEQFF. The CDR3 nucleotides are TGTGCCCGGTTACTAGCGGGAAAGGGTAATGAGCAGTTCTTC.

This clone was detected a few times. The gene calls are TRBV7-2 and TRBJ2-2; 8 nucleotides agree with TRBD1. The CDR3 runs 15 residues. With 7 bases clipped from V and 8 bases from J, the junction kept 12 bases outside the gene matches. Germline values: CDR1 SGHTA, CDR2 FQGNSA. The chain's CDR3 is CASNVAQGASGELFF. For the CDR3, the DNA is TGTGCCAGCAATGTGGCGCAGGGGGCATCGGGGGAGCTGTTTTTT.

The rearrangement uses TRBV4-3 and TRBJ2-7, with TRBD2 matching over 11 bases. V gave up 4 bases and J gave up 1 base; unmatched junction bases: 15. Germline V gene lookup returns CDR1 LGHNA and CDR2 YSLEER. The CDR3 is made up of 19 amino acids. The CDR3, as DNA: TGCGCCAGCAGCCCATCCACTAGCGGGAGTAAGAGTAGGTCCTACGAGCAGTACTTC. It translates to CASSPSTSGSKSRSYEQYF.

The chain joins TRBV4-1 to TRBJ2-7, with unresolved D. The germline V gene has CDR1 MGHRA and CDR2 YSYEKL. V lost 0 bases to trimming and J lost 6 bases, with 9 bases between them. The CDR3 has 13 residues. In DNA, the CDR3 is TGCGCCAGCAGCCAAGATGGAGTCGGCGAGCAGTACTTC. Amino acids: CASSQDGVGEQYF.

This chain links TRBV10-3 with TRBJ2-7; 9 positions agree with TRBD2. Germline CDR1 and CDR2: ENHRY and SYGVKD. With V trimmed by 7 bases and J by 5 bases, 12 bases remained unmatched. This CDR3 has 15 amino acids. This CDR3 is CAINPGLAHDDEQYF. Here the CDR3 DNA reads TGTGCCATCAACCCGGGACTAGCCCATGACGACGAGCAGTACTTC.

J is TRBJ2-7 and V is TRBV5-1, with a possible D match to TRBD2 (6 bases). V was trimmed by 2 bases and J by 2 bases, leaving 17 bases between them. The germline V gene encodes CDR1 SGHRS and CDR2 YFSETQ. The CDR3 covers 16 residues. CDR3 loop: CASSLTLNGSPYEQYF. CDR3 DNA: TGCGCCAGCAGCTTAACCTTGAACGGGAGCCCCTACGAGCAGTACTTC. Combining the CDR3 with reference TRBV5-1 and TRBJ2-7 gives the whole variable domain KAGVTQTPRYLIKTRGQQVTLSCSPISGHRSVSWYQQTPGQGLQFLFEYFSETQRNKGNFPGRFSGRQFSNSRSEMNVSTLELGDSALYLCASSLTLNGSPYEQYFGPGTRLTVT.

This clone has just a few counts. CDR3 sequence: CASSRQARSSYEQYF. The CDR3 region has the DNA TGTGCCAGCTCACGACAGGCGAGAAGCTCCTACGAGCAGTACTTC. V is TRBV18 and J is TRBJ2-7; D may be TRBD1 (6 bases). The germline gives CDR1 KGHSH, CDR2 LQKENI. This CDR3 is 15 amino acids long. V lost 4 bases and J lost 0, with 13 bases in between.

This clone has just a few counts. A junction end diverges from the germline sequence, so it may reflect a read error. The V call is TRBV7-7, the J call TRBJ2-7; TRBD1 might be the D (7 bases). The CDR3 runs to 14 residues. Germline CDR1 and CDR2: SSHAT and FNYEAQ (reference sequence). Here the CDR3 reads CASSQGGRFREQYF. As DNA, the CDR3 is TGTGCTAGCAGCCAGGGGGGCAGGTTTCGCGAGCAGTACTTC. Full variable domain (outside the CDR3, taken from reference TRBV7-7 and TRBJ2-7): GAGVSQSPRYKVTKRGQDVTLRCDPISSHATLYWYQQALGQGPEFLTYFNYEAQPDKSGLPSDRFSAERPEGSISTLTIQRTEQRDSAMYRCASSQGGRFREQYFGPGTRLTVT.

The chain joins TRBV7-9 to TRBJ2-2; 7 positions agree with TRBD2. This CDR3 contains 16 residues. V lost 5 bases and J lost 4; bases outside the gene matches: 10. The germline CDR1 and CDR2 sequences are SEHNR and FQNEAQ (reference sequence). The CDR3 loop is CASSPRRGEGTGELFF. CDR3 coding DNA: TGTGCCAGCAGCCCACGACGGGGGGAAGGCACCGGGGAGCTGTTTTTT.

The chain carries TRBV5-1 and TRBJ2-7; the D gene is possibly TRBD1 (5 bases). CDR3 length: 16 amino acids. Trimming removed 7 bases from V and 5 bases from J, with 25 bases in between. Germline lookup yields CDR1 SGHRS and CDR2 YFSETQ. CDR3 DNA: TGCGCCAGCGGGGCCCTATCAGGTTTAAGTTTCCACGAGCAGTACTTC. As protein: CASGALSGLSFHEQYF.

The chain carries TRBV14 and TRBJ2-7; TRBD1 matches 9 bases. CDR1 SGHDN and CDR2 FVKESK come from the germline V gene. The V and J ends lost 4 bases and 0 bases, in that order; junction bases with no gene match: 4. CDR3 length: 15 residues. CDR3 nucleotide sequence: TGTGCCAGCAGCCCTCCGGGACAGGGCTCCTACGAGCAGTACTTC. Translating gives CASSPPGQGSYEQYF.

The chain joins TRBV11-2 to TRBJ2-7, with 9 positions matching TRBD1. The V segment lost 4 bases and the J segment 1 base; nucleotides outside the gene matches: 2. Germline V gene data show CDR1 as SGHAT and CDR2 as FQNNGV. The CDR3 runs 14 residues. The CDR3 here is CASSSGTGSYEQYF. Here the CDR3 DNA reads TGTGCCAGCAGCTCCGGGACAGGGTCCTACGAGCAGTACTTC.